These 2 T cell receptor beta chains were all obtained from the same sample, sequenced in a study of multiple sclerosis patients with progressive multifocal leukoencephalopathy. Time point meaning: 12 to 13 months of natalizumab therapy. The assay was immunoSEQ multiplex PCR, and TCRdb's table has in-frame clones only and misses some. The sample includes about 30,000 clones, 90% seen only once; the top ten take approximately 1.3%. Specimen: PBMCs, collected from a patient treated with natalizumab. The receptor source for this set is a human donor with multiple sclerosis.

This rearrangement joins TRBV5-8 to TRBJ2-5; the match to TRBD2 covers 8 bases. Unmatched junction bases numbered 8, after V lost 6 bases and J lost 4 bases. The germline V gene has CDR1 SGHTS and CDR2 YDEGEE. The length of the CDR3 is 14 residues. This CDR3 reads CASTSGGAGETQYF. CDR3 nucleotides: TGTGCCAGCACGTCGGGGGGGGCTGGAGAGACCCAGTACTTC. The full variable domain, rest sourced from reference TRBV5-8 and TRBJ2-5, is EAGVTQSPTHLIKTRGQQATLRCSPISGHTSVYWYQQALGLGLQFLLWYDEGEERNRGNFPPRFSGRQFPNYSSELNVNALELEDSALYLCASTSGGAGETQYFGPGTRLLVL.

J is TRBJ2-7 and V is TRBV25-1; TRBD1 is a possible D gene (6 bases). CDR3 length: 13 residues. Germline CDR1 is MGHDK and CDR2 is SYGVNS. Trimming cost V 6 bases and J 4 bases, with 13 bases left between them. CDR3 coding DNA: TGTGCCAGCAGCCCCGGGACAAGTTACGAGCAGTACTTC. This sequence encodes CASSPGTSYEQYF.